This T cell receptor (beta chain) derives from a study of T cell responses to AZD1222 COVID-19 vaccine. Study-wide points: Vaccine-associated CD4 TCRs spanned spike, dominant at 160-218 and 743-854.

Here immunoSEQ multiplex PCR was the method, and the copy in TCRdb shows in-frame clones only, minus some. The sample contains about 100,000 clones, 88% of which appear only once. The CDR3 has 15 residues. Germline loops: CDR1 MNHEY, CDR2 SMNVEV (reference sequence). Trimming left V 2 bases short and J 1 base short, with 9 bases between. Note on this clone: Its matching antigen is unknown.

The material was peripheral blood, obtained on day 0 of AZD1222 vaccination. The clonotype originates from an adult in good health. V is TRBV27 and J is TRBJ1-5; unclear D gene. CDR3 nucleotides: TGTGCCAGCAGTTTACGGGGTGTCAGCAATCAGCCCCAGCATTTT. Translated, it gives CASSLRGVSNQPQHF.